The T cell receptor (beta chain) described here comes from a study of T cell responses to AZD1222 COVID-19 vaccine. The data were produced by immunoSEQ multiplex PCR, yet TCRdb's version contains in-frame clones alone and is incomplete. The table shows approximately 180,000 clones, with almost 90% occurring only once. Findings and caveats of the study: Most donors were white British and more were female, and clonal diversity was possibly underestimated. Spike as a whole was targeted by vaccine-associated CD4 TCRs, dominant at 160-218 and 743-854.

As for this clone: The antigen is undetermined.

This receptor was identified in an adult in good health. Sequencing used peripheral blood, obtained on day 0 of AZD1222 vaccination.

This CDR3 is CASSQGSHSGAEKLFF. The CDR3 bases are TGCGCCAGCAGCCAAGGTTCTCACTCAGGGGCTGAAAAACTGTTTTTT. The chain is built from TRBV4-1 and TRBJ1-4, with D possibly TRBD1 on 6 matching bases. This CDR3 is 16 amino acids long. Deletions cut 1 base from V and 7 bases from J, with 16 bases between. Per germline, CDR1 MGHRA and CDR2 YSYEKL.